These T cell receptor beta chains were read from a single sample in a study of T cells after yellow fever vaccination. One entry per CDR3 protein results from TCRdb running MiXCR on the 5' RACE reads. The profile shows hundreds of thousands of distinct CDR3 sequences, 3.6% of them singletons. The sample in question was PBMCs, obtained on the day of the yellow fever booster vaccination. The receptors derive from a man aged 18 to 30 who received the YFV17D yellow fever vaccine. Each CDR3 is given with its conserved first and last residue. Each record gives: V gene, J gene, CDR3 protein.

>TRBV28|TRBJ2-1
CASRTRYEQFF
>TRBV4-3|TRBJ1-5
CASSRDVSNQPQHF
>TRBV19|TRBJ2-3
CAAGTSDTQYF
>TRBV12-3/TRBV12-4|TRBJ2-7
CASGPRTGDYEQYF
>TRBV7-9|TRBJ1-4
CASSLPPGPTNEKLFF
>TRBV12-3/TRBV12-4|TRBJ1-3
CASFYWGVGNTIYF
>TRBV5-1|TRBJ2-3
CASSLEPSGGGTDTQYF
>TRBV12-3/TRBV12-4|TRBJ1-1
CASTPAAVNTEAFF
>TRBV14|TRBJ2-3
CASSQEWPSPYTQYF
>TRBV29-1|TRBJ2-1
CSVGRGGYNEQFF
>TRBV12-3/TRBV12-4|TRBJ2-1
CASSWVPDEQFF
>TRBV9|TRBJ2-1
CASSGTASYNEQFF
>TRBV5-4|TRBJ2-7
CASSSGPYEQYF
>TRBV24-1|TRBJ2-6
CATSDGRNGANVLTF
>TRBV12-3/TRBV12-4|TRBJ2-7
CASRSGAATYEQYF
>TRBV5-5|TRBJ2-1
CASSFLSGGINEQFF
>TRBV12-3/TRBV12-4|TRBJ1-2
CASRASGIGYGYTF
>TRBV12-3/TRBV12-4|TRBJ2-6
CASRTFRSGANVLTF
>TRBV9|TRBJ2-1
CASSVGVLAGGLNEQFF
>TRBV11-2|TRBJ2-2
CASSPEGTRQTGELFF
>TRBV7-2|TRBJ1-1
CASSDRARGTEAFF
>TRBV7-2|TRBJ1-6
CASSLRWQGLWPLHF
>TRBV12-3/TRBV12-4|TRBJ1-3
CASSLDLQTRNTIYF
>TRBV20-1|TRBJ1-1
CSARPTSQATKNTEAFF
>TRBV5-1|TRBJ1-6
CASSQGQQSSYNSPLHF
>TRBV12-3/TRBV12-4|TRBJ2-2
CASRPTGTGTGELFF
>TRBV5-1|TRBJ2-5
CASSRDSRGQETQYF
>TRBV7-7|TRBJ2-1
CASSERQGMEQFF
>TRBV7-9|TRBJ1-3
CASSFPTALRNTIYF
>TRBV5-1|TRBJ1-2
CASSPADRAGYTF
>TRBV28|TRBJ1-1
CASSYARTNTEAFF
>TRBV2|TRBJ2-3
CAAESEDTQGTQYF
>TRBV11-2|TRBJ2-1
CASSLTVRHNEQFF
>TRBV5-1|TRBJ1-4
CASSLAGTADEKLFF
>TRBV6-5|TRBJ1-1
CASRNGQEIEAFF
>TRBV20-1|TRBJ1-1
CSARIVQGNTEAFF
>TRBV9|TRBJ1-4
CASSVDGEPEKLFF
>TRBV5-1|TRBJ1-6
CASSLVGGRYNSPLHF
>TRBV18|TRBJ1-1
CASSRGTRDRHTEAFF
>TRBV19|TRBJ2-5
CATRGTGEETQYF